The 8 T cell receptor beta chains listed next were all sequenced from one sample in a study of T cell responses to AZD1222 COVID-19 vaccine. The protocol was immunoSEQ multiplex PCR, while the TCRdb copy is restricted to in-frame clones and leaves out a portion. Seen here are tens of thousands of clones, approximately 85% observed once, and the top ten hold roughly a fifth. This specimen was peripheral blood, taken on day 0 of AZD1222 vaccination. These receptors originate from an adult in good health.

CDR3 coding DNA: TGTGCCAGCAACCAATACGAACTACAGGCAAGAAACACTGAAGCTTTCTTT. It translates to CASNQYELQARNTEAFF. V gene TRBV7-8 combines with J gene TRBJ1-1; TRBD1 is a possible D gene (5 bases). This CDR3 comprises 17 residues. Germline V gene sequence: CDR1 SGHVS, CDR2 FQNEAQ. The V end was cut by 7 bases, the J end by 2 bases, with 23 bases between. Filled out from reference TRBV7-8 and TRBJ1-1, the complete variable domain reads GAGVSQSPRYKVAKRGQDVALRCDPISGHVSLFWYQQALGQGPEFLTYFQNEAQLDKSGLPSDRFFAERPEGSVSTLKIQRTQQEDSAVYLCASNQYELQARNTEAFFGQGTRLTVV.

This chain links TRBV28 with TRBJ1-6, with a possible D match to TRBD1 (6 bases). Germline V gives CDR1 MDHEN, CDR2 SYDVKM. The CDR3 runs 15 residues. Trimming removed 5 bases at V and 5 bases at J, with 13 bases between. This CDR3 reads CASSPIQGNNSPLHF. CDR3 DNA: TGTGCCAGCAGTCCGATACAGGGTAATAATTCACCCCTCCACTTT.

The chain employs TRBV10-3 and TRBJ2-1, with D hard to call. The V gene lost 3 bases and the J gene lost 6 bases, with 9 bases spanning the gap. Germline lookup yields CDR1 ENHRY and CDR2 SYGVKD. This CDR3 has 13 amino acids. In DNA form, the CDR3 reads TGTGCCATCAGTGACAGGTTTTTCAATGAGCAGTTCTTC. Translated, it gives CAISDRFFNEQFF.

The CDR3 reads CASSLRSSPDGYTF. CDR3 nucleotides: TGCGCCAGCAGCTTAAGGTCCTCACCGGATGGCTACACCTTC. This chain connects TRBV5-1 to TRBJ1-2; D gene unclear. The length of the CDR3 is 14 residues. The germline V gene has CDR1 SGHRS and CDR2 YFSETQ. V lost 2 bases to trimming and J lost 6 bases, with 14 bases between them.

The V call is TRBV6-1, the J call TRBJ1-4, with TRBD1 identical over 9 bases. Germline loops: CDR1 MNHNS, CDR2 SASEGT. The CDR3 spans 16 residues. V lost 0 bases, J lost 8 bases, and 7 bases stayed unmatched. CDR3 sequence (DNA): TGTGCCAGCAGTGAAGCGCACAACAGGGGGCGAGAAAAACTGTTTTTT. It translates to CASSEAHNRGREKLFF.

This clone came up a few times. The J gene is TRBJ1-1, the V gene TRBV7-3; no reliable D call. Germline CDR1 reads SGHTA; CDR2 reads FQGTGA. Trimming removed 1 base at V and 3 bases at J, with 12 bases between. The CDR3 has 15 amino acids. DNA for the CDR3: TGTGCCAGCAGCTTAAAGGTTGCGACCTACACTGAAGCTTTCTTT. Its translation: CASSLKVATYTEAFF.

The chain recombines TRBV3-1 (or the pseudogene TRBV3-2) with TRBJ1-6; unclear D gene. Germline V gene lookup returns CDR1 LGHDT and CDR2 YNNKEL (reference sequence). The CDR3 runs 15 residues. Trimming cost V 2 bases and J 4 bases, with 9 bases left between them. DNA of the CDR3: TGTGCCAGCAGCCAAAGCACACCGTATAATTCACCCCTCCACTTT. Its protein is CASSQSTPYNSPLHF.

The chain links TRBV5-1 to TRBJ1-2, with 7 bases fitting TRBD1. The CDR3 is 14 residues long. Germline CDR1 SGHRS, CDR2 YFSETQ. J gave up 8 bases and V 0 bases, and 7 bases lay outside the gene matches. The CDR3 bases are TGCGCCAGCAGCTTGGAGGGGGCGTCTCAAGGCTACACCTTC. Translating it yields CASSLEGASQGYTF.